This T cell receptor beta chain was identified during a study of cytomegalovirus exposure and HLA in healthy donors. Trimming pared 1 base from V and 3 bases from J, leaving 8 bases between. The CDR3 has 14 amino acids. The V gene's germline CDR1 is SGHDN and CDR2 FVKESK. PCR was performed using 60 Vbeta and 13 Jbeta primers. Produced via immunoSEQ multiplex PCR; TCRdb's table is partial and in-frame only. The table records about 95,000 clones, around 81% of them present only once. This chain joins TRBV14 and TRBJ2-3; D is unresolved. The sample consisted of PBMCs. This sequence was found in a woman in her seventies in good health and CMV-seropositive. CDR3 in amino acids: CASSQVLRTDTQYF. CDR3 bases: TGTGCCAGCAGCCAAGTCCTGAGAACAGATACGCAGTATTTT.